This T cell receptor beta chain was captured by sequencing in a study of T-cell memory formation after mild COVID-19. General study results and limits: CD4/CD8 balance held among clones contracting day 15 to 85, and later expanders leaned CD4+.

A single record per CDR3 protein comes from TCRdb applying MiXCR to the 5' RACE reads. The sample holds about 390,000 distinct CDR3 sequences; roughly 15% are singletons and the top ten take around a fifth. Germline V gene sequence: CDR1 DFQATT, CDR2 SNEGSKA (reference sequence). The CDR3 runs 15 residues. Trimming took 1 base from V and 2 from J, leaving 14 bases between them. This clonotype has a handful of counts. Its specificity is not known. This chain connects TRBV20-1 to TRBJ2-5, with D possibly TRBD1 on 5 matching bases. What was sequenced was PBMCs or a T cell subset sorted from them (not recorded which). This receptor was identified in a man aged 18 to 30 who had mild COVID-19 (a few samples of this study predate the infection). Cell type and time point are not known. CDR3 sequence: CSARGGQVRQETQYF. In DNA form, the CDR3 reads TGCAGTGCTAGAGGGGGCCAGGTCAGACAAGAGACCCAGTACTTC.